The clone carrying this T cell receptor beta chain was recorded many times. These data originate in a study of low-dose radiotherapy and immunotherapy resistance in tumors. The time point is: before trial treatment. Covering alpha and beta chains, TRAV- and TRBV-specific primers were used for the first-strand cDNA. A roughly 19-cycle PCR with a constant-region primer and V-primer adapter amplified TCRs. Using its own MiXCR run on the reads, TCRdb lists one record per CDR3 protein. The top ten clones hold roughly 3% of a sample with 80,000 to 90,000 distinct CDR3 sequences, roughly a sixth of them seen once. The clonotype originates from a male donor with prostate cancer. This material consisted of PBMCs, taken before treatment.

For the CDR3, the DNA is TGTGCCAGCAGCTTAGAGGGGGGTTCCGCTTTCTTT. It yields the protein CASSLEGGSAFF. The rearrangement uses TRBV11-3 and TRBJ1-1; D is possibly TRBD1 (5 bases). Trimming cost V 0 bases and J 11 bases, with 10 bases left between them. CDR1 and CDR2 from the germline V gene are SGHNT and YENEEA. The CDR3 extends over 12 amino acids.